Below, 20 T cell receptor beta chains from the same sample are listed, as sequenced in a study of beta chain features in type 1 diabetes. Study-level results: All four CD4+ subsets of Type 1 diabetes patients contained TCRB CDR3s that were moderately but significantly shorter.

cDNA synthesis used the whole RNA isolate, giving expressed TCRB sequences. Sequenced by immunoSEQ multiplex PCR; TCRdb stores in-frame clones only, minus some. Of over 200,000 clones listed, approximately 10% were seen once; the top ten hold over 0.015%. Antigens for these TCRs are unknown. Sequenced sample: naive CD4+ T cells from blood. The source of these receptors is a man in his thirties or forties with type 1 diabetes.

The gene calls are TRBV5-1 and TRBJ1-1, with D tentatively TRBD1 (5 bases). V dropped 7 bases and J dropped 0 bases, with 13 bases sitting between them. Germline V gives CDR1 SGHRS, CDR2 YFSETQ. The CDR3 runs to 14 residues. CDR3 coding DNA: TGCGCCAGCCATGCCATGACAGTGAACACTGAAGCTTTCTTT. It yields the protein CASHAMTVNTEAFF.

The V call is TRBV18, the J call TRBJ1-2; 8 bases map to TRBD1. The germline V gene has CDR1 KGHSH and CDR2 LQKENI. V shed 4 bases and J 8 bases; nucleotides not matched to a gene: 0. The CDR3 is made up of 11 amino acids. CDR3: CASSRDRGYTF. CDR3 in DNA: TGTGCCAGCTCACGGGACAGGGGCTACACCTTC. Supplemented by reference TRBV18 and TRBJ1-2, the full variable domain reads NAGVMQNPRHLVRRRGQEARLRCSPMKGHSHVYWYRQLPEEGLKFMVYLQKENIIDESGMPKERFSAEFPKEGPSILRIQQVVRGDSAAYFCASSRDRGYTFGSGTRLTVV.

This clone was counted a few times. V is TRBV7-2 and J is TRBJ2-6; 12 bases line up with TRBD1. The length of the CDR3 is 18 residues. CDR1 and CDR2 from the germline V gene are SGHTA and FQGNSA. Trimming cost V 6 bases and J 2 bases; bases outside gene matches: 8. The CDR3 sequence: CASRRPGQGATGANVLTF. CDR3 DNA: TGTGCCAGCAGAAGACCGGGACAGGGGGCGACTGGGGCCAACGTCCTGACTTTC.

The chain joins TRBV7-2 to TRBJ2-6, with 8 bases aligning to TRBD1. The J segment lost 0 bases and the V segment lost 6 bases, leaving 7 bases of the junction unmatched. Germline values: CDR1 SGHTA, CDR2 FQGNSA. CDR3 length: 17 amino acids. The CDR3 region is CASRVTGAISGANVLTF. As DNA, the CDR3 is TGTGCCAGCAGGGTGACAGGGGCTATCTCTGGGGCCAACGTCCTGACTTTC.

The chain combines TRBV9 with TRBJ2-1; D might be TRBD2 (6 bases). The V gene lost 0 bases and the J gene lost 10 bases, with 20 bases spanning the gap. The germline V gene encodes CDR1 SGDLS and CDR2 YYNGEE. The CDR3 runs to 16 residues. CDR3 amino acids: CASSVGVGWEVGEQFF. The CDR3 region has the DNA TGTGCCAGCAGCGTAGGTGTAGGGTGGGAGGTCGGCGAGCAGTTCTTC.

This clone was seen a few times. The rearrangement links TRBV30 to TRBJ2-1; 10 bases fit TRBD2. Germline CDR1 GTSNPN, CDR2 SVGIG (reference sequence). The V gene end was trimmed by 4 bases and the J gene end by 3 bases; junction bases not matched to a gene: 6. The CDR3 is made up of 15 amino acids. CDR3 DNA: TGTGCCTGGACCTTAGCGGGGGGCCGCTACAATGAGCAGTTCTTC. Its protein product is CAWTLAGGRYNEQFF.

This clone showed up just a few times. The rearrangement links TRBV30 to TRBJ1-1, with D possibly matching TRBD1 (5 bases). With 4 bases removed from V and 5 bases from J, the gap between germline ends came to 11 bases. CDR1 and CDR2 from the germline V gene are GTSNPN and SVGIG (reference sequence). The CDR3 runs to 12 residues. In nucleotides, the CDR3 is TGTGCCTGGATGCGGCGGGGGACTGAAGCTTTCTTT. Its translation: CAWMRRGTEAFF.

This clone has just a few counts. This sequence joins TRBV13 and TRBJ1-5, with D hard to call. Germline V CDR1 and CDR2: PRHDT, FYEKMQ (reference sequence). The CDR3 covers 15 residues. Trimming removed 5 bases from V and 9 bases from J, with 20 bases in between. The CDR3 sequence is CASSADKAPFGPQHF. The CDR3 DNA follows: TGTGCCAGCAGCGCCGACAAGGCCCCGTTCGGGCCCCAGCATTTT. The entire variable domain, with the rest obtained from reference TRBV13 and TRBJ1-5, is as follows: AAGVIQSPRHLIKEKRETATLKCYPIPRHDTVYWYQQGPGQDPQFLISFYEKMQSDKGSIPDRFSAQQFSDYHSELNMSSLELGDSALYFCASSADKAPFGPQHFGDGTRLSIL.

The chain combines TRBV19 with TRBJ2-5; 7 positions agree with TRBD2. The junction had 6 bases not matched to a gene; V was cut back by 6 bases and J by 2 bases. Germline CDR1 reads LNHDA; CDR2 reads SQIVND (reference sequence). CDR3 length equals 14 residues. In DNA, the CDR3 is TGTGCCAGTAGGAAGAGCGGGGTACAAGAGACCCAGTACTTC. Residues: CASRKSGVQETQYF.

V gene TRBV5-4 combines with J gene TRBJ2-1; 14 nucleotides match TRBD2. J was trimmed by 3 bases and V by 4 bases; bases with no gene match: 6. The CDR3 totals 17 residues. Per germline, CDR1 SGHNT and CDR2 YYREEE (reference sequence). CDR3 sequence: CASSRTSGGSGYNEQFF. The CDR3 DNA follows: TGTGCCAGCAGCAGGACTAGCGGGGGGTCCGGCTACAATGAGCAGTTCTTC.

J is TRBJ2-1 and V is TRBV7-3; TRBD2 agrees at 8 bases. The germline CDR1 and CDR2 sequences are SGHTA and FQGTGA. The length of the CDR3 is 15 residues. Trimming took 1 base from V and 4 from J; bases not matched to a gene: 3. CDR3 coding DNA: TGTGCCAGCAGCTTAAGAACTAGCGGTTACAATGAGCAGTTCTTC. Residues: CASSLRTSGYNEQFF.

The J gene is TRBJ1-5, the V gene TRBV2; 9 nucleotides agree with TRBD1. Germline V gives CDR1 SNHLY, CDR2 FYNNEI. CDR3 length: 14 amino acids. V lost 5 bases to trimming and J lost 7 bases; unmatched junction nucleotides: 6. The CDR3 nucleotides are TGTGCCAGCAGTCCGGACAGGGGTGGCCAGCCCCAGCATTTT. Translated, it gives CASSPDRGGQPQHF. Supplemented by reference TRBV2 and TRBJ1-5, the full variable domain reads EPEVTQTPSHQVTQMGQEVILRCVPISNHLYFYWYRQILGQKVEFLVSFYNNEISEKSEIFDDQFSVERPDGSNFTLKIRSTKLEDSAMYFCASSPDRGGQPQHFGDGTRLSIL.

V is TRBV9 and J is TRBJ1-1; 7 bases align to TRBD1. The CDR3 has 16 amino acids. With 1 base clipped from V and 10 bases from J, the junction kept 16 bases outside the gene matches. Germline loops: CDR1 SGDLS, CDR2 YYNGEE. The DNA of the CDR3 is TGTGCCAGCAGCGTATCCTCCGGGACAGACAACCGCGGAGCTTTCTTT. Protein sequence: CASSVSSGTDNRGAFF.

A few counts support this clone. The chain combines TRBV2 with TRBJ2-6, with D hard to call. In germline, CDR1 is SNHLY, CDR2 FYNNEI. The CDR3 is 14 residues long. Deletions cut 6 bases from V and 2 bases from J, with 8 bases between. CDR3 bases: TGTGCCAGCAGCCAGAATCCTGGGGCCAACGTCCTGACTTTC. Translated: CASSQNPGANVLTF.

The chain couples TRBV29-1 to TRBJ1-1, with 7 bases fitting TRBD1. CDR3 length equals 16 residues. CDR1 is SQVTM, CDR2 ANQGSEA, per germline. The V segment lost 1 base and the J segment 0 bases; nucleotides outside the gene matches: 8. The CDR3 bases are TGCAGCGTTGAAGGCCTGACAGGGTCCATGAACACTGAAGCTTTCTTT. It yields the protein CSVEGLTGSMNTEAFF.

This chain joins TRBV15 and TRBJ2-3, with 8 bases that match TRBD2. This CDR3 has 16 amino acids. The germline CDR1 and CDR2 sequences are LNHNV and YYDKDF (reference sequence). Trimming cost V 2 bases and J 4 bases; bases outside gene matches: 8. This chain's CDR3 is CATSRSTGTRPDTQYF. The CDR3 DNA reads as TGTGCCACCAGCAGATCAACCGGGACTAGGCCAGATACGCAGTATTTT.

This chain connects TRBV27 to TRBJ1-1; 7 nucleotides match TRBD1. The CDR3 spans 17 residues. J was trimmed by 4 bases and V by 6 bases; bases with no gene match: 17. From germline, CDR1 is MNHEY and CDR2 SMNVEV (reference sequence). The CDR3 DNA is TGTGCCAGCAGCTCATTCTATGGCCGGGACAGAATCACTGAAGCTTTCTTT. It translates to CASSSFYGRDRITEAFF.

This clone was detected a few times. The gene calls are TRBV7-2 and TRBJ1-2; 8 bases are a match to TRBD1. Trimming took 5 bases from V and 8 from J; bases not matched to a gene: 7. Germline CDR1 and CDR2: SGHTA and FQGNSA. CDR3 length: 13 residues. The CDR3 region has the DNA TGTGCCAGCAGCCTTAACAGGGGGGGAGGCTACACCTTC. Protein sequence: CASSLNRGGGYTF.

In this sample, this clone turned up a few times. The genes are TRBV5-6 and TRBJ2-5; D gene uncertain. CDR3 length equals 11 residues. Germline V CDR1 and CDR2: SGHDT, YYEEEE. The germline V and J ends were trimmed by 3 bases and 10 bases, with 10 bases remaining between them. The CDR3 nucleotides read TGTGCCAGCAGCTCCTCGGGTGACCAGTACTTC. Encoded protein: CASSSSGDQYF.

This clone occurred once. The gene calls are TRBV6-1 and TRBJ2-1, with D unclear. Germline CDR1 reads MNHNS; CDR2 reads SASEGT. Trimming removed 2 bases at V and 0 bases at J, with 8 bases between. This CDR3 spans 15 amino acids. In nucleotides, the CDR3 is TGTGCCAGCAGTGAAATGTTGAGCTCCTACAATGAGCAGTTCTTC. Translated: CASSEMLSSYNEQFF.